The 32 T cell receptor beta chains below all came from one sample that was sequenced in a study of blood T cell repertoires in COVID-19. Generated by immunoSEQ multiplex PCR, the TCRdb table keeps only in-frame clones and is missing some. The data show about 150,000 clones, about nine tenths seen once. Source material: PBMCs or T cells enriched from blood (not recorded which). The receptors derive from a man between 50 and 59 years old who had recovered from COVID-19.

This chain connects TRBV5-1 to TRBJ2-1; D might be TRBD2 (5 bases). V shed 0 bases and J shed 11 bases, with 12 bases lying between them. Germline V CDR1 and CDR2: SGHRS, YFSETQ. This CDR3 region has 13 residues. This chain's CDR3 is CASSLEGAPKQFF. The CDR3 DNA sequence: TGCGCCAGCAGCTTGGAGGGAGCCCCTAAGCAGTTCTTC.

This chain joins TRBV6-6 and TRBJ2-7, with 9 bases lining up with TRBD1. Germline CDR1 and CDR2: MNHNY and SVGAGI (reference sequence). The CDR3 has 15 amino acids. The J segment lost 6 bases and the V segment lost 0 bases, leaving 6 bases of the junction unmatched. CDR3 coding DNA: TGTGCCAGCAGTTACTCTCCGGGACAGGGAACCGAGCAGTACGTC. Encoded protein: CASSYSPGQGTEQYV.

The chain has TRBV5-1 and TRBJ1-2, with unresolved D. The V and J ends lost 4 bases and 6 bases respectively, with 16 bases between them. The CDR3 sequence is 14 residues long. CDR1 is SGHRS and CDR2 is YFSETQ in the germline V gene. The CDR3 region has the DNA TGCGCCAGCAGCGACCCGGGGATGACCGATGGCTACACCTTC. It encodes CASSDPGMTDGYTF.

The V gene is TRBV28, the J gene TRBJ2-1; 13 bases are shared with TRBD2. This CDR3 is 19 amino acids long. Unmatched junction bases numbered 11, after V lost 6 bases and J lost 0 bases. Germline-derived CDR1 and CDR2 are MDHEN and SYDVKM. The CDR3 DNA is TGTGCCAGCAGGGGACTAGCGGGGAATTACCTTAGCTCCTACAATGAGCAGTTCTTC. Translated: CASRGLAGNYLSSYNEQFF.

The chain is built from TRBV15 and TRBJ2-5, with D possibly being TRBD1 (5 bases). The germline gives CDR1 LNHNV, CDR2 YYDKDF (reference sequence). V gave up 0 bases and J gave up 2 bases, with 7 bases separating them. This CDR3 contains 14 residues. The CDR3 nucleotides are TGTGCCACCAGCAGAGATACAGGTCAAGAGACCCAGTACTTC. Translating gives CATSRDTGQETQYF. Full variable domain (rest looked up from reference TRBV15 and TRBJ2-5): DAMVIQNPRYQVTQFGKPVTLSCSQTLNHNVMYWYQQKSSQAPKLLFHYYDKDFNNEADTPDNFQSRRPNTSFCFLDIRSPGLGDTAMYLCATSRDTGQETQYFGPGTRLLVL.

The V gene is TRBV28, the J gene TRBJ1-1, with 8 bases identical to TRBD1. Germline loops: CDR1 MDHEN, CDR2 SYDVKM. This CDR3 contains 14 residues. V shed 10 bases and J 4 bases; nucleotides not matched to a gene: 11. This chain's CDR3 is CATNTGTGFTEAFF. The DNA for the CDR3 is TGTGCCACAAATACCGGGACAGGATTCACTGAAGCTTTCTTT.

The chain is built from TRBV2 and TRBJ2-4; TRBD2 is a possible D gene (5 bases). The CDR3 extends over 14 amino acids. Germline CDR1 SNHLY, CDR2 FYNNEI. Trimming removed 10 bases at V and 1 base at J, with 14 bases between. This CDR3 reads CATEPRGAKNIQYF. For the CDR3, the DNA is TGTGCCACAGAGCCCCGGGGTGCCAAAAACATTCAGTACTTC.

This chain links TRBV7-9 with TRBJ2-6; no reliable D call. CDR1 and CDR2 from the germline V gene are SEHNR and FQNEAQ (reference sequence). Deletions cut 1 base from V and 2 bases from J, with 6 bases between. CDR3 length: 15 residues. The CDR3 is CASSLGAAGANVLTF. The DNA of the CDR3 is TGTGCCAGCAGCTTAGGGGCCGCTGGGGCCAACGTCCTGACTTTC.

The chain employs TRBV2 and TRBJ1-5, with 7 bases identical to TRBD1. The V and J ends lost 5 bases and 1 base, in that order; junction bases with no gene match: 5. The CDR3 has 15 amino acids. Looked up from germline, CDR1 is SNHLY and CDR2 is FYNNEI. In nucleotides, the CDR3 is TGTGCCAGCAGTAGTGGGACAGTGAGCAATCAGCCCCAGCATTTT. It codes for CASSSGTVSNQPQHF. Full variable domain (missing parts from reference TRBV2 and TRBJ1-5): EPEVTQTPSHQVTQMGQEVILRCVPISNHLYFYWYRQILGQKVEFLVSFYNNEISEKSEIFDDQFSVERPDGSNFTLKIRSTKLEDSAMYFCASSSGTVSNQPQHFGDGTRLSIL.

This clone was observed a few times. V gene TRBV7-2 combines with J gene TRBJ2-1; D is unclear. Germline V gene lookup returns CDR1 SGHTA and CDR2 FQGNSA. This CDR3 is 14 amino acids long. V was clipped by 4 bases and J by 1 base, with 8 bases between them. For the CDR3, the DNA is TGTGCCAGCAGCTCCAGGTCGTCCTACAATGAGCAGTTCTTC. Translation: CASSSRSSYNEQFF.

The rearrangement uses TRBV2 and TRBJ1-6, with 7 bases lining up with TRBD1. Germline-derived CDR1 and CDR2 are SNHLY and FYNNEI. J was trimmed by 8 bases and V by 8 bases; bases with no gene match: 9. This CDR3 spans 14 amino acids. CDR3 amino acids: CASRDRVAHSPLHF. CDR3 bases: TGTGCCAGCCGAGACAGGGTGGCGCATTCACCCCTCCACTTT.

The V and J genes are TRBV5-1 and TRBJ2-3; TRBD1 agrees at 10 bases. Germline assignment: CDR1 SGHRS and CDR2 YFSETQ. The V segment lost 0 bases and the J segment 2 bases; nucleotides outside the gene matches: 3. This CDR3 has 16 residues. CDR3 sequence (DNA): TGCGCCAGCAGCTTGGCGGGACAGGGGACCACAGATACGCAGTATTTT. Translated, it gives CASSLAGQGTTDTQYF.

The rearrangement uses TRBV6-2 or TRBV6-3 and TRBJ1-2; 7 nucleotides agree with TRBD1. J was trimmed by 7 bases and V by 5 bases; bases with no gene match: 7. Per the germline V gene, CDR1 is MNHEY and CDR2 is SVGEGT. The CDR3 is 13 amino acids. The CDR3 spells CASSVTGLLGYTF. The CDR3 nucleotides read TGTGCCAGCAGTGTGACAGGGTTACTTGGCTACACCTTC.

The chain employs TRBV7-9 and TRBJ1-1, with 9 bases that match TRBD1. CDR1 and CDR2 from the germline V gene are SEHNR and FQNEAQ (reference sequence). The CDR3 is made up of 19 amino acids. With V trimmed by 1 base and J by 0 bases, 12 bases remained unmatched. The CDR3 DNA follows: TGTGCCAGCAGCTTAGGTTACAGGGGGCGGATTACAATGAACACTGAAGCTTTCTTT. Translation: CASSLGYRGRITMNTEAFF.

The chain recombines TRBV25-1 with TRBJ2-2; TRBD1 matches at 7 bases. Germline V gives CDR1 MGHDK, CDR2 SYGVNS. The junction had 3 bases not matched to a gene; V was cut back by 4 bases and J by 1 base. The CDR3 runs to 15 residues. The CDR3 sequence is CASSVRQGNTGELFF. DNA of the CDR3: TGTGCCAGCAGTGTAAGACAGGGGAACACCGGGGAGCTGTTTTTT.

The chain couples TRBV5-1 to TRBJ2-7; tentative D call: TRBD1 (5 bases). CDR3 length: 18 amino acids. Looked up from germline, CDR1 is SGHRS and CDR2 is YFSETQ. Trimming took 4 bases from V and 6 from J, leaving 29 bases between them. CDR3 DNA sequence: TGCGCCAGCAGCCCCCAACCAATTACCGTGGTGCAGGGCCGCGAGCAGTACTTC. Translating gives CASSPQPITVVQGREQYF.

The rearrangement links TRBV27 to TRBJ2-5; the D gene is possibly TRBD1 (6 bases). Germline-derived CDR1 and CDR2 are MNHEY and SMNVEV (reference sequence). The V and J ends lost 5 bases and 5 bases respectively, with 15 bases between them. The CDR3 is 14 residues long. The CDR3 region has the DNA TGTGCCAGCAGTCACCTCAGGGGCACTGAGACCCAGTACTTC. This sequence encodes CASSHLRGTETQYF.

In its sample, this clone was seen a few times. This chain uses TRBV5-6 with TRBJ1-1, with 8 positions matching TRBD1. The CDR3 runs to 14 residues. CDR1 and CDR2 from the germline V gene are SGHDT and YYEEEE. The V segment lost 7 bases and the J segment 4 bases; nucleotides outside the gene matches: 9. The CDR3 region is CASGQITGGTEAFF. For the CDR3, the DNA is TGTGCCAGCGGTCAAATAACAGGGGGCACTGAAGCTTTCTTT.

The V and J genes are TRBV19 and TRBJ1-5, with D perhaps TRBD1 (5 bases). The CDR3 is made up of 14 amino acids. The germline V gene has CDR1 LNHDA and CDR2 SQIVND (reference sequence). The V and J ends lost 6 bases and 5 bases respectively, with 14 bases between them. For the CDR3, the DNA is TGTGCCAGTAGACCCGACAGCCTATATCAGCCCCAGCATTTT. Its protein is CASRPDSLYQPQHF.

This chain links TRBV4-2 with TRBJ1-1; TRBD1 matches 7 bases. Germline trimming cut 5 bases from V and 2 bases from J; bases unmatched to any gene: 8. Germline loops: CDR1 LGHNA, CDR2 YNFKEQ. The CDR3 is made up of 15 amino acids. The CDR3 reads CASSSPRDSNTEAFF. The CDR3, as DNA: TGTGCCAGCAGCTCCCCCCGGGACAGCAACACTGAAGCTTTCTTT.

V gene TRBV7-3 combines with J gene TRBJ2-6; weak D call: TRBD1 (5 bases). Germline V gene data show CDR1 as SGHTA and CDR2 as FQGTGA. Deletions cut 5 bases from V and 0 bases from J, with 11 bases between. There are 16 residues in the CDR3. CDR3 in amino acids: CASSHRFPSGANVLTF. The CDR3 DNA is TGTGCCAGCAGCCACAGGTTTCCCTCTGGGGCCAACGTCCTGACTTTC.

This chain connects TRBV12-3 or TRBV12-4 to TRBJ2-3; D remains ambiguous. V shed 6 bases and J shed 6 bases, with 10 bases lying between them. This CDR3 has 12 residues. CDR3: CASRQNRDTQYF. In DNA, the CDR3 is TGTGCCAGCAGGCAAAACCGGGATACGCAGTATTTT.

This clone was recorded once. The rearrangement links TRBV28 to TRBJ2-1; D is uncertain. Trimming left V 2 bases short and J 8 bases short, with 4 bases between. CDR1 and CDR2 (germline): MDHEN, SYDVKM. This CDR3 contains 11 residues. The DNA of the CDR3 is TGTGCCAGCAGTTTACCCGATGAGCAGTTCTTC. This gives the protein CASSLPDEQFF.

The rearrangement joins TRBV6-6 to TRBJ1-5; TRBD1 agrees at 7 bases. J gave up 5 bases and V 6 bases, and 10 bases lay outside the gene matches. The CDR3 spans 15 residues. The germline V gene has CDR1 MNHNY and CDR2 SVGAGI (reference sequence). CDR3 in amino acids: CASRPRDSAYQPQHF. CDR3 nucleotides: TGTGCCAGCAGGCCCCGGGACAGCGCCTATCAGCCCCAGCATTTT.

The chain is built from TRBV2 and TRBJ2-5, with D possibly TRBD1 on 5 matching bases. Germline V CDR1 and CDR2: SNHLY, FYNNEI. This CDR3 has 12 amino acids. V was shortened by 2 bases and J by 4 bases, with 5 bases between the two germline ends. Here the CDR3 DNA reads TGTGCCAGCAGTGAACAGGGAGAGACCCAGTACTTC. The encoded protein is CASSEQGETQYF.

The chain combines TRBV11-2 with TRBJ2-5, with 10 bases aligning to TRBD1. CDR3 size: 18 residues. The germline CDR1 and CDR2 sequences are SGHAT and FQNNGV. V was clipped by 1 base and J by 5 bases; unmatched bases: 13. The CDR3 sequence: CASSLGVWDRGGLETQYF. CDR3 nucleotides: TGTGCCAGCAGCTTAGGGGTCTGGGACAGGGGTGGTCTGGAGACCCAGTACTTC.

Here the CDR3 DNA reads TGTGCCAGCTCACCATTCCCCCAGGATGGCTACACCTTC. Residues: CASSPFPQDGYTF. J is TRBJ1-2 and V is TRBV18; D unclear. The V gene lost 2 bases and the J gene lost 6 bases, with 10 bases spanning the gap. The CDR3 covers 13 residues. Germline lookup yields CDR1 KGHSH and CDR2 LQKENI.

This chain connects TRBV5-1 to TRBJ1-2; 7 nucleotides line up with TRBD1. Germline V gene sequence: CDR1 SGHRS, CDR2 YFSETQ. V dropped 6 bases and J dropped 5; count of bases not matched to a gene: 13. The CDR3 contains 15 residues. In DNA form, the CDR3 reads TGCGCCAGCACCGTTTCCGGGGACAGCCGATATGGCTACACCTTC. Translating gives CASTVSGDSRYGYTF.

The chain joins TRBV7-6 to TRBJ1-2, with D uncertain. This CDR3 has 14 amino acids. CDR1 SGHVS and CDR2 FNYEAQ come from the germline V gene. Trimming removed 5 bases at V and 4 bases at J, with 14 bases between. In nucleotides, the CDR3 is TGTGCCAGCAGCCAGGCGGAGGTTGGCTATGGCTACACCTTC. Translated, it gives CASSQAEVGYGYTF.

This chain connects TRBV10-3 to TRBJ1-1, with 11 bases matching TRBD1. Germline V CDR1 and CDR2: ENHRY, SYGVKD. CDR3 length: 16 amino acids. With V trimmed by 2 bases and J by 0 bases, 2 bases remained unmatched. This CDR3 is CAISEGTGGMNTEAFF. In DNA form, the CDR3 reads TGTGCCATCAGTGAGGGGACAGGGGGGATGAACACTGAAGCTTTCTTT.

CDR3 protein: CASSRRDRFRTQYF. The CDR3, as DNA: TGTGCCAGCAGCCGCCGAGACAGATTTAGAACCCAGTACTTC. The genes are TRBV7-2 and TRBJ2-5; D is possibly TRBD1 (5 bases). Per germline, CDR1 SGHTA and CDR2 FQGNSA. V was clipped by 5 bases and J by 8 bases, with 18 bases between them. The CDR3 is 14 amino acids. Full variable domain (rest looked up from reference TRBV7-2 and TRBJ2-5): GAGVSQSPSNKVTEKGKDVELRCDPISGHTALYWYRQSLGQGLEFLIYFQGNSAPDKSGLPSDRFSAERTGGSVSTLTIQRTQQEDSAVYLCASSRRDRFRTQYFGPGTRLLVL.

CDR3 sequence: CATSGQVPGELFF. CDR3 DNA: TGTGCCACCAGTGGACAGGTCCCCGGGGAGCTGTTTTTT. The chain employs TRBV24-1 and TRBJ2-2; maybe TRBD1 (6 bases). Germline V gives CDR1 KGHDR, CDR2 SFDVKD. The CDR3 is 13 amino acids. The V end lost 5 bases, the J end lost 6 bases, and 9 bases lay between the germline ends.